The text below deals with one T cell receptor (beta chain). The specificity of this receptor is unknown. No clone much larger than this one lies a single base away; base qualities are absent. The protocol used for the library was the immunoSEQ multiplex PCR assay. TCRdb mirrors the immuneACCESS table, restricted to in-frame sequences. Some clones are absent from its copies; in checked studies, under half trace to an unresolved V gene, and the reason for the others is unknown. A total of 25,000 to 35,000 clones appear in this sample, 70% to 90% of them only once. The ten biggest clones cover approximately 6.9% of the sample. The data stem from a study of T cell changes during pregnancy in multiple sclerosis (dated by TCRdb to the late 2010s). For the wider study: The study examined how the T cell repertoire changed over the course of pregnancy in women with multiple sclerosis.

The CDR3 runs 13 amino acids, cysteine and phenylalanine included. Of all the DNA, just the CDR3 is kept, 39 bases in frame from base 1. V lost 0 bases and J lost 3 bases; the stretch between them is 6 bases long. The germline V gene (reference sequence) specifies SGHNT as CDR1 and YYREEE as CDR2. Source: CD8+ T cells from peripheral blood mononuclear cells, taken in the second trimester of pregnancy. This clonotype was obtained from a female donor with multiple sclerosis, enrolled in a pregnancy study. The chain is encoded by TRBV5-4 joined to TRBJ1-2, with the D gene not clear enough to name. The CDR3 region: CASSLDGDYGYTF. The DNA is as follows: TGTGCCAGCAGCTTGGACGGGGACTATGGCTACACCTTC.